The 14 T cell receptor beta chains presented below share a single source sample, sequenced in a study of beta chain features in type 1 diabetes. Sequenced material consisted of expressed TCRB transcripts (all of the isolated RNA was reverse transcribed). Libraries were prepared by immunoSEQ multiplex PCR; TCRdb keeps only in-frame clonotypes and omits some of them. The sample includes around 650,000 clones, around 11% of them seen just once. Their recognized antigens are unknown. Study observations and caveats: When Type 1 diabetes patients were examined, their TCRB CDR3s proved moderately but significantly shorter in all four CD4+ subsets.

Material: naive CD4+ T cells from blood. These receptors all come from a man under 40 with type 1 diabetes.

The chain is built from TRBV21-1 and TRBJ2-7; the table's D call, TRBD2, has no DNA check behind it. TRBV21-1 is recorded as a pseudogene. There are 13 residues in the CDR3. The CDR3 is CASKAPPDCEQYF. The CDR3, as DNA: TGTGCCAGCAAGGCACCGCCGGACTGCGAGCAGTACTTC.

The chain employs TRBV10-3 and TRBJ2-7; 7 bases fit TRBD1. Germline values: CDR1 ENHRY, CDR2 SYGVKD. The CDR3 is 13 residues long. V gave up 4 bases and J gave up 2 bases; unmatched junction bases: 2. The CDR3 DNA is TGTGCCATCAGTGGAGGGACAGCCTACGAGCAGTACTTC. The encoded protein is CAISGGTAYEQYF.

This clone was seen a handful of times. This chain uses TRBV13 with TRBJ1-4, with D perhaps matching TRBD1 (6 bases). This CDR3 region has 16 residues. Germline V CDR1 and CDR2: PRHDT, FYEKMQ (reference sequence). Trimming left V 5 bases short and J 8 bases short, with 21 bases between. CDR3 residues: CASSDPTGQTREKLFF. CDR3 DNA: TGTGCCAGCAGCGATCCGACAGGCCAAACGCGGGAAAAACTGTTTTTT.

The chain joins TRBV29-1 to TRBJ1-5; 7 nucleotides match TRBD1. The germline CDR1 and CDR2 sequences are SQVTM and ANQGSEA. J lost 3 bases, V lost 6 bases, and 14 bases had no gene match. The CDR3 has 16 amino acids. The DNA for the CDR3 is TGCAGCGTCAACATTCAGGGGGATGGGGCCAATCAGCCCCAGCATTTT. Translation gives CSVNIQGDGANQPQHF.

The chain joins TRBV10-3 to TRBJ2-1, with D perhaps assigned TRBD1 or TRBD2 (6 bases each). V dropped 8 bases and J dropped 8 bases, with 16 bases sitting between them. The CDR3 sequence is 13 residues long. Per the germline V gene, CDR1 is ENHRY and CDR2 is SYGVKD. In DNA, the CDR3 is TGTGCCATCCGGGGGCTCCCTTTTGATGAGCAGTTCTTC. Protein product: CAIRGLPFDEQFF.

This clone was seen a handful of times. The J gene is TRBJ1-2, the V gene TRBV28; no reliable D call. V lost 8 bases and J 8 bases, leaving 18 bases between the germline ends. Germline-derived CDR1 and CDR2 are MDHEN and SYDVKM. CDR3 size: 13 residues. The CDR3 DNA reads TGTGCCAGCCGGTTAGATCCTCCGCGGGGCTACACCTTC. Its translation: CASRLDPPRGYTF.

This rearrangement joins TRBV29-1 to TRBJ2-3; 7 nucleotides align to TRBD1. V lost 8 bases, J lost 1 base, and 9 bases stayed unmatched. CDR3 length: 14 amino acids. Germline CDR1 and CDR2: SQVTM and ANQGSEA. The CDR3 nucleotides read TGCAGCTCTAAAGGGGGCTCTGGCACAGATACGCAGTATTTT. Translated, it gives CSSKGGSGTDTQYF.

This clone has just a few counts. This chain connects TRBV19 to TRBJ1-5, with D uncertain. The CDR3 covers 15 residues. V lost 0 bases and J 7 bases, leaving 13 bases between the germline ends. Germline lookup yields CDR1 LNHDA and CDR2 SQIVND (reference sequence). CDR3 in DNA: TGTGCCAGTAGTATAGATACGGGCTCGCGGCAGCCCCAGCATTTT. Translated: CASSIDTGSRQPQHF.

This clone was picked up a small number of times. The rearrangement uses TRBV7-9 and TRBJ1-6; D is ambiguous. V lost 8 bases and J 7 bases, leaving 12 bases between the germline ends. Looked up from germline, CDR1 is SEHNR and CDR2 is FQNEAQ (reference sequence). This CDR3 is built from 13 residues. The CDR3 DNA sequence: TGTGCCAGCGGGCTGGGGATGAATTCACCCCTCCACTTT. Its translation is CASGLGMNSPLHF.

The chain uses TRBV5-6 and TRBJ2-1; maybe TRBD2 (6 bases). The germline gives CDR1 SGHDT, CDR2 YYEEEE. V shed 4 bases and J shed 9 bases, with 8 bases lying between them. The CDR3 contains 11 residues. CDR3 amino acids: CASSRRAEQFF. CDR3 sequence (DNA): TGTGCCAGCAGCAGGAGGGCTGAGCAGTTCTTC.

The chain uses TRBV7-9 and TRBJ1-4; D remains ambiguous. The germline V and J ends were trimmed by 2 bases and 2 bases, with 9 bases remaining between them. This CDR3 is 15 amino acids long. Germline CDR1 is SEHNR and CDR2 is FQNEAQ (reference sequence). DNA for the CDR3: TGTGCCAGCAGCTTACTGGACTCCACTAATGAAAAACTGTTTTTT. It translates to CASSLLDSTNEKLFF.

There are a few counts of this clone. V gene TRBV7-2 combines with J gene TRBJ1-1, with D unclear. This CDR3 is built from 13 residues. Germline-derived CDR1 and CDR2 are SGHTA and FQGNSA. The V end was cut by 6 bases, the J end by 1 base, with 9 bases between. The CDR3 here is CASSPRGNTEAFF. Written as DNA, the CDR3 is TGTGCCAGCAGTCCCAGAGGGAACACTGAAGCTTTCTTT.

This clone turned up a few times. The rearrangement uses TRBV19 and TRBJ2-2, with 13 bases identical to TRBD2. This CDR3 region has 17 residues. V dropped 3 bases and J dropped 2; count of bases not matched to a gene: 3. Germline V gives CDR1 LNHDA, CDR2 SQIVND (reference sequence). The CDR3 sequence is CASSIGLAGANTGELFF. The CDR3 DNA reads TGTGCCAGTAGTATCGGACTAGCGGGGGCAAACACCGGGGAGCTGTTTTTT.

DNA of the CDR3: TGTGCCAGCAGGGGGACTCAGGAAGATGTCGAGCAGTACTTC. Protein product: CASRGTQEDVEQYF. V is TRBV25-1 and J is TRBJ2-7; D possibly corresponds to TRBD2 (6 bases). The CDR3 sequence is 14 residues long. Germline lookup yields CDR1 MGHDK and CDR2 SYGVNS. Trimming took 6 bases from V and 6 from J, leaving 18 bases between them.